This T cell receptor beta chain was identified in a study of sequential checkpoint blockade in melanoma. In the study overall: Each arm's sequence ended with maintenance nivolumab.

The table came from immunoSEQ multiplex PCR; TCRdb's copy has only in-frame clones and leaves some out. Here the sample spans about 35,000 clones, approximately 85% being singletons. Treatment indicated: randomized to nivolumab then ipilimumab (arm A) or the reverse (arm B). This clonotype was sampled from a human donor with melanoma. Sequences were derived from CD8+ T cells sorted from blood (inferred from file names), sampled from a patient given nivolumab and ipilimumab in sequence.

For the CDR3, the DNA is TGTGCCAGCAGTGCGGGACTAGCGGGGGACAATGAGCAGTTCTTC. As protein: CASSAGLAGDNEQFF. The gene calls are TRBV2 and TRBJ2-1, with 14 positions matching TRBD2. Germline V gives CDR1 SNHLY, CDR2 FYNNEI. The junction had 1 base not matched to a gene; V was cut back by 4 bases and J by 5 bases. The CDR3 loop spans 15 amino acids.